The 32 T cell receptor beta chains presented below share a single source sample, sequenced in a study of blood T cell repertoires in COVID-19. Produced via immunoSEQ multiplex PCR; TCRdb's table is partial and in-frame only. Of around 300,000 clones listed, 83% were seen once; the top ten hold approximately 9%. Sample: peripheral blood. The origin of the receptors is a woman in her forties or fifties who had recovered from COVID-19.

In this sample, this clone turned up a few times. The CDR3 DNA sequence: TGTGCCAGCAGCTTGGATCGGGAGGGGGCCTTCGGCTACACCTTC. This gives the protein CASSLDREGAFGYTF. The chain recombines TRBV5-4 with TRBJ1-2; 7 bases align to TRBD1. The CDR3 has 15 residues. Germline V gene data show CDR1 as SGHNT and CDR2 as YYREEE (reference sequence). The V and J ends lost 0 bases and 8 bases, in that order; junction bases with no gene match: 10. The full variable domain, rest sourced from reference TRBV5-4 and TRBJ1-2, is ETGVTQSPTHLIKTRGQQVTLRCSSQSGHNTVSWYQQALGQGPQFIFQYYREEENGRGNFPPRFSGLQFPNYSSELNVNALELDDSALYLCASSLDREGAFGYTFGSGTRLTVV.

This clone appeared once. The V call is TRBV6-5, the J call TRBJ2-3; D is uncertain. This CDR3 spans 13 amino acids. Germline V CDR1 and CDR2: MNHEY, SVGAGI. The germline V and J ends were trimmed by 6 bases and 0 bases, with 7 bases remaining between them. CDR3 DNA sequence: TGTGCCAGCAGAAAACTTAGCACAGATACGCAGTATTTT. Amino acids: CASRKLSTDTQYF.

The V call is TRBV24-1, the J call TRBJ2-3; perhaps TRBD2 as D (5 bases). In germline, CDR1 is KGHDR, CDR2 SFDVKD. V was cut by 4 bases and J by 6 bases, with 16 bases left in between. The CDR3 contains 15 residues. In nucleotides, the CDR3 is TGTGCCACCAGTGACCCGGGATCCTCGTTTGATACGCAGTATTTT. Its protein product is CATSDPGSSFDTQYF.

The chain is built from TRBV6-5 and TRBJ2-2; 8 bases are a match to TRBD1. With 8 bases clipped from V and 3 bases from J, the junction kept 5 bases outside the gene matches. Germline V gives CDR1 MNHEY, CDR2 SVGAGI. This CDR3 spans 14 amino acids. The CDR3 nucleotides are TGTGCCAGCTTCGACAGGGGTTACACCGGGGAGCTGTTTTTT. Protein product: CASFDRGYTGELFF.

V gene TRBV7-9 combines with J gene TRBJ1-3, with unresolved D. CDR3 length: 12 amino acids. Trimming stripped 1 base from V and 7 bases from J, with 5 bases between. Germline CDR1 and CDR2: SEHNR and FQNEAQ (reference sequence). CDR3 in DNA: TGTGCCAGCAGCTTAGTCGGGAACACCATATATTTT. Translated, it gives CASSLVGNTIYF.

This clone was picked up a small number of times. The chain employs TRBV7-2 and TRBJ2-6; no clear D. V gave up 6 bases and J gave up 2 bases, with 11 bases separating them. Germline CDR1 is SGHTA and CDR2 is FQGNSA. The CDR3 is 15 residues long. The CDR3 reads CASSRRSPGANVLTF. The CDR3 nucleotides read TGTGCCAGCAGTCGACGGAGTCCTGGGGCCAACGTCCTGACTTTC. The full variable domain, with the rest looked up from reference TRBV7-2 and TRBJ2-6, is GAGVSQSPSNKVTEKGKDVELRCDPISGHTALYWYRQSLGQGLEFLIYFQGNSAPDKSGLPSDRFSAERTGGSVSTLTIQRTQQEDSAVYLCASSRRSPGANVLTFGAGSRLTVL.

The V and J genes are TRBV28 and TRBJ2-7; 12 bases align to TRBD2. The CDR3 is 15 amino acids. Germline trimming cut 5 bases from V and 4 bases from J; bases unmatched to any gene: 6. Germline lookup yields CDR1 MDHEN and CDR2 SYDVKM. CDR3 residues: CASSPPSGRGYEQYF. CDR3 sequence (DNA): TGTGCCAGCAGTCCGCCTAGCGGGAGGGGATACGAGCAGTACTTC.

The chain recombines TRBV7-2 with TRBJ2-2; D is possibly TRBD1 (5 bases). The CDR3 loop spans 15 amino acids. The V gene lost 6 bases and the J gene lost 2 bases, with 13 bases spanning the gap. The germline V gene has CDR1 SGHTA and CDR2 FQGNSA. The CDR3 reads CASRTPGKNTGELFF. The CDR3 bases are TGTGCCAGCAGGACTCCAGGGAAAAACACCGGGGAGCTGTTTTTT.

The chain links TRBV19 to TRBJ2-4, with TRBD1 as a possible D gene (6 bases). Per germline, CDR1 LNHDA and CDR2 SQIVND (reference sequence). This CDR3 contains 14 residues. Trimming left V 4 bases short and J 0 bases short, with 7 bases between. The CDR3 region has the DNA TGTGCCAGTAGTAAGGACAGAGCCAAAAACATTCAGTACTTC. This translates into CASSKDRAKNIQYF.

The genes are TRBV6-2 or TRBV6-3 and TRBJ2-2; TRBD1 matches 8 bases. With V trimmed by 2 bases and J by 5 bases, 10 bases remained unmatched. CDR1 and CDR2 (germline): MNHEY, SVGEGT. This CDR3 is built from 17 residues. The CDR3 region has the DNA TGTGCCAGCAGTTACGGGATTGGACAGGGTGGTACCGGGGAGCTGTTTTTT. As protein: CASSYGIGQGGTGELFF.

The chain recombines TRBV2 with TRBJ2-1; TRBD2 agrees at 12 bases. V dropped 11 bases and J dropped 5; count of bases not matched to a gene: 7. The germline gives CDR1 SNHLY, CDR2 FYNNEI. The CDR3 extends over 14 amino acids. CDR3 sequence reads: CAGRTSGINNEQFF. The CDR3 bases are TGTGCCGGGAGGACTAGCGGGATAAACAATGAGCAGTTCTTC.

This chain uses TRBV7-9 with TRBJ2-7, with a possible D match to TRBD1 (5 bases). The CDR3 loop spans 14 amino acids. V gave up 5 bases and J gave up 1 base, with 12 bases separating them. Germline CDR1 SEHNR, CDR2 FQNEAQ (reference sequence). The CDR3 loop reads CASSPRQSSYEQYF. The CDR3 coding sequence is TGTGCCAGCAGCCCCCGACAGAGTTCCTACGAGCAGTACTTC. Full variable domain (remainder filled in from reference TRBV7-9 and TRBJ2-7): DTGVSQNPRHKITKRGQNVTFRCDPISEHNRLYWYRQTLGQGPEFLTYFQNEAQLEKSRLLSDRFSAERPKGSFSTLEIQRTEQGDSAMYLCASSPRQSSYEQYFGPGTRLTVT.

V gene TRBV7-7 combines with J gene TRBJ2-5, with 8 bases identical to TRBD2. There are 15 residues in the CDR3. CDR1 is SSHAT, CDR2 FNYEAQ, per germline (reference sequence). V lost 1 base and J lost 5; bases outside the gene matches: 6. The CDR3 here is CASSLGGPGGETQYF. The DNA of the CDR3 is TGTGCCAGCAGCTTAGGGGGACCGGGAGGGGAGACCCAGTACTTC.

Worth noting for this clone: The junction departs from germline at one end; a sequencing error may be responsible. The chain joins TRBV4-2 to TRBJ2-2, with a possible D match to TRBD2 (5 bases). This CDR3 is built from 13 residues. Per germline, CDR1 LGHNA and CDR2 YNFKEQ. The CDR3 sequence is CASSQRVTGELFF. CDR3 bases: TGTGCCAGCAGCCAAAGGGTCACCGGGGAACTGTTTTTT.

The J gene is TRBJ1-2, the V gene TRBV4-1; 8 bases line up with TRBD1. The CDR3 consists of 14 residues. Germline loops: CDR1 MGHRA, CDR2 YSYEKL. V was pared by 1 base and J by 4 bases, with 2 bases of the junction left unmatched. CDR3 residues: CASSQAGGGYGYTF. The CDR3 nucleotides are TGCGCCAGCAGCCAAGCAGGGGGCGGCTATGGCTACACCTTC.

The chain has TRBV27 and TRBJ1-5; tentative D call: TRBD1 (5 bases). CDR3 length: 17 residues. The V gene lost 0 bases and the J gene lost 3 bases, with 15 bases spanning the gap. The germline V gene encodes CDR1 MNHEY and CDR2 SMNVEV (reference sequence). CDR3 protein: CASSLSPFTGINQPQHF. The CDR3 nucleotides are TGTGCCAGCAGTTTATCCCCCTTCACAGGTATCAATCAGCCCCAGCATTTT.

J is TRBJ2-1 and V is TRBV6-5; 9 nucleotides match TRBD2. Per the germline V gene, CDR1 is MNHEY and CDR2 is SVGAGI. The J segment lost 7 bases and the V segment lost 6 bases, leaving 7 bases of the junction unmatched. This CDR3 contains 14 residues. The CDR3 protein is CASRTGLAQNEQFF. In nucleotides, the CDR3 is TGTGCCAGCAGGACAGGACTAGCGCAAAATGAGCAGTTCTTC.

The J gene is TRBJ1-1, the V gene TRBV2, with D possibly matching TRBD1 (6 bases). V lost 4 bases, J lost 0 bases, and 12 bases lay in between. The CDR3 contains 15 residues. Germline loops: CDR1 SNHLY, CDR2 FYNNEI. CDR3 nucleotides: TGTGCCAGCAGTGGAGGGGACATAGTGAACACTGAAGCTTTCTTT. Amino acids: CASSGGDIVNTEAFF.

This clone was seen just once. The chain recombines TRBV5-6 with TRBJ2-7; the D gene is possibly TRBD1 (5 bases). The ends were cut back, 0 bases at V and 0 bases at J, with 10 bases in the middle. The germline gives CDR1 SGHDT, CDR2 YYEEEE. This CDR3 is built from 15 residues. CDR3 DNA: TGTGCCAGCAGCTTGGTCTCAGGGATCTCCTACGAGCAGTACTTC. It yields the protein CASSLVSGISYEQYF. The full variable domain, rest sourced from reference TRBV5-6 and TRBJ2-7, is DAGVTQSPTHLIKTRGQQVTLRCSPKSGHDTVSWYQQALGQGPQFIFQYYEEEERQRGNFPDRFSGHQFPNYSSELNVNALLLGDSALYLCASSLVSGISYEQYFGPGTRLTVT.

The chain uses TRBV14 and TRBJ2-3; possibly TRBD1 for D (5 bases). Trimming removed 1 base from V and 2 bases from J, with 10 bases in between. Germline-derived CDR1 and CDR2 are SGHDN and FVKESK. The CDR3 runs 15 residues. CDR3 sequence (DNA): TGTGCCAGCAGCCAAGGGACACGGGCCACAGATACGCAGTATTTT. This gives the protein CASSQGTRATDTQYF.

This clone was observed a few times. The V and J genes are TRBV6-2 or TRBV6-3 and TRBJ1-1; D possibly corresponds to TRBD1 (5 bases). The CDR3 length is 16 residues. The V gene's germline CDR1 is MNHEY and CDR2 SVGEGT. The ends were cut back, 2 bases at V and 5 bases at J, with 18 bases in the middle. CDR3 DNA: TGTGCCAGCAGTTACCTCGGGGGTGCCTTAGGGACTGAAGCTTTCTTT. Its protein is CASSYLGGALGTEAFF.

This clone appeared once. CDR3 sequence: CATTGAGLLGTEAFF. The CDR3 nucleotides read TGTGCCACCACAGGGGCAGGGCTCCTCGGCACTGAAGCTTTCTTT. The chain couples TRBV18 to TRBJ1-1; 7 bases fit TRBD1. The CDR3 loop spans 15 amino acids. The germline gives CDR1 KGHSH, CDR2 LQKENI. Trimming at V came to 10 bases and at J to 4 bases, leaving 15 bases not matched to a gene.

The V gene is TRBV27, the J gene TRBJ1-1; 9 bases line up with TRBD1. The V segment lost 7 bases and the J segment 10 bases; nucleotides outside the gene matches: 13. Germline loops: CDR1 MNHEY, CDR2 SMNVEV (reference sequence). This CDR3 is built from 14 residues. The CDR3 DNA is TGTGCCAGCACCCGACCGGGACAGGGTTTTGGAGCTTTCTTT. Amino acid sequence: CASTRPGQGFGAFF.

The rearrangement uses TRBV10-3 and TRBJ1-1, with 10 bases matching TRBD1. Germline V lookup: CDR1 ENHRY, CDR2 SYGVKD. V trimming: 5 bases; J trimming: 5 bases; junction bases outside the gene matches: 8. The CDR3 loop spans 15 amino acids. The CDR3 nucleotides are TGTGCCATCAGTTCGACAGGGGGCTACGTAACTGAAGCTTTCTTT. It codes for CAISSTGGYVTEAFF.

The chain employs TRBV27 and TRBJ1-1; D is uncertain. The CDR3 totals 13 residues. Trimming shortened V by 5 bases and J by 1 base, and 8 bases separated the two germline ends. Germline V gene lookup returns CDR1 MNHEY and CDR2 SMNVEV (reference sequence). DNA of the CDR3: TGTGCCAGCAGTATTACACAGAACACTGAAGCTTTCTTT. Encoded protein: CASSITQNTEAFF.

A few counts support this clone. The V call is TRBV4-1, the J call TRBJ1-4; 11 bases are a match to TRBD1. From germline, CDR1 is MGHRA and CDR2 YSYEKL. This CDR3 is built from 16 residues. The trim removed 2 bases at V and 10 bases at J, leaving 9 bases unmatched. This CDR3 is CASSQPPGQGARKLFF. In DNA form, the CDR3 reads TGCGCCAGCAGCCAACCCCCCGGACAGGGGGCTCGAAAACTGTTTTTT.

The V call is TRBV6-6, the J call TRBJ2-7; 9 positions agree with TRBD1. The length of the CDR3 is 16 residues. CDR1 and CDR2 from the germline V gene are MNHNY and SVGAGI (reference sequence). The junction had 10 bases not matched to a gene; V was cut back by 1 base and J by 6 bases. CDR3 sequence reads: CASSYWKRDRDAEQYF. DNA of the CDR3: TGTGCCAGCAGTTACTGGAAACGGGACAGGGATGCCGAGCAGTACTTC.

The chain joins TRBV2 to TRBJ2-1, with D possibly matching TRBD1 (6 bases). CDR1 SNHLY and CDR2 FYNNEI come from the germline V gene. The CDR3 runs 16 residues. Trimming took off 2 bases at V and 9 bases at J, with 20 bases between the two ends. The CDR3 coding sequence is TGTGCCAGCAGTGAAAGAGGGCAGGGGCAGTTGGGTGAGCAGTTCTTC. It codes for CASSERGQGQLGEQFF.

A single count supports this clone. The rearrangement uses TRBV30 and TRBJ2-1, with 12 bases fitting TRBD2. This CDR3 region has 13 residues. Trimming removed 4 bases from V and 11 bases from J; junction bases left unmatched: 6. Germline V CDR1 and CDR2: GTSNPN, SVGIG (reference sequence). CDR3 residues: CAWKLAGGSKQFF. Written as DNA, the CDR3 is TGTGCCTGGAAACTAGCGGGAGGATCCAAGCAGTTCTTC.

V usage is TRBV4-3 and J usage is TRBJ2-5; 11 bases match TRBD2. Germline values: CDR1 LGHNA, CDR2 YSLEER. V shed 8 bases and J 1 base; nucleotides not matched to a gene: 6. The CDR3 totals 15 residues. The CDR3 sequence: CASSPGLAAQETQYF. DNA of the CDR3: TGCGCCAGCTCCCCGGGACTAGCGGCCCAAGAGACCCAGTACTTC.

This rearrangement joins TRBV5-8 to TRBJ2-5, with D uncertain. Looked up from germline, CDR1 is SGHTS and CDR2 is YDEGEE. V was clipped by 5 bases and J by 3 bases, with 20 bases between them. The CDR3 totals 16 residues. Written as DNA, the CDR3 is TGTGCCAGCAGTAATGTAGAGATCGCCTATAAAGAGACCCAGTACTTC. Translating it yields CASSNVEIAYKETQYF.

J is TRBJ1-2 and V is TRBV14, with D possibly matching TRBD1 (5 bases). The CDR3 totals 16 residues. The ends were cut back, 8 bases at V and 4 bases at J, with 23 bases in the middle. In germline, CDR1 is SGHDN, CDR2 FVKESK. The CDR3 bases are TGTGCCAGCCAAAATAAGGTAAGGGGCAAGGGCTATGGCTACACCTTC. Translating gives CASQNKVRGKGYGYTF. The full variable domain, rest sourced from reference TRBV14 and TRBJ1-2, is EAGVTQFPSHSVIEKGQTVTLRCDPISGHDNLYWYRRVMGKEIKFLLHFVKESKQDESGMPNNRFLAERTGGTYSTLKVQPAELEDSGVYFCASQNKVRGKGYGYTFGSGTRLTVV.